The 23 T cell receptor beta chains in this list originate from one sample, sequenced in a study of T cells after yellow fever vaccination. Each CDR3 protein is one row after TCRdb ran MiXCR on the 5' RACE reads. The repertoire holds about 430,000 distinct CDR3 sequences, with roughly 20% as singletons. The input for sequencing was PBMCs, taken before the yellow fever booster vaccination. The receptor source for this set is a man between 18 and 29 years old who received the YFV17D yellow fever vaccine.

This clonotype was counted between two and nine times. The V gene is TRBV20-1, the J gene TRBJ1-5; 8 bases fit TRBD1. V lost 0 bases, J lost 6 bases, and 13 bases stayed unmatched. Germline V gives CDR1 DFQATT, CDR2 SNEGSKA (reference sequence). The CDR3 covers 17 residues. The CDR3 loop is CSARDILGQGRAQPQHF. Here the CDR3 DNA reads TGCAGTGCTAGAGACATCCTCGGACAGGGCAGGGCTCAGCCCCAGCATTTT.

The V call is TRBV12-3 or TRBV12-4, the J call TRBJ1-1, with D possibly TRBD1 on 6 matching bases. There are 13 residues in the CDR3. Trimming took 4 bases from V and 6 from J, leaving 12 bases between them. This CDR3 reads CASSSHRAPEAFF. The CDR3 DNA follows: TGTGCCAGCAGTTCTCACAGGGCCCCTGAAGCTTTCTTT.

This CDR3 reads CASHTTSGGAHEQFF. The CDR3 DNA reads as TGCGCCAGCCACACCACTAGCGGGGGGGCCCATGAGCAGTTCTTC. The V and J genes are TRBV5-1 and TRBJ2-1; 13 bases align to TRBD2. This CDR3 is 15 amino acids long. V trimming: 7 bases; J trimming: 8 bases; junction bases outside the gene matches: 9. Germline CDR1 SGHRS, CDR2 YFSETQ.

This clonotype was detected ten times or more. J is TRBJ2-4 and V is TRBV6-6, with D possibly matching TRBD2 (7 bases). CDR1 MNHNY and CDR2 SVGAGI come from the germline V gene (reference sequence). This CDR3 has 15 amino acids. The V and J ends lost 7 bases and 3 bases respectively, with 16 bases between them. CDR3 sequence (DNA): TGTGCCAGCAAAGCCGGGGGGCCAGACAAAAACATTCAGTACTTC. Encoded protein: CASKAGGPDKNIQYF.

This chain connects TRBV4-3 to TRBJ1-1, with D possibly matching TRBD1 (5 bases). CDR3 size: 14 residues. Germline values: CDR1 LGHNA, CDR2 YSLEER. V dropped 4 bases and J dropped 2 bases, with 11 bases sitting between them. CDR3 sequence reads: CASSPGPANTEAFF. CDR3 nucleotides: TGCGCCAGCAGCCCAGGGCCAGCTAACACTGAAGCTTTCTTT.

The chain links TRBV4-2 to TRBJ2-5; possibly TRBD1 for D (6 bases). V was pared by 1 base and J by 1 base, with 13 bases between. The CDR3 has 16 residues. CDR1 is LGHNA, CDR2 YNFKEQ, per germline. CDR3 DNA sequence: TGTGCCAGCAGCCAAGCCCGGACAGATCTCCAAGAGACCCAGTACTTC. Its translation: CASSQARTDLQETQYF.

V usage is TRBV5-1 and J usage is TRBJ2-1; D may be TRBD2 (6 bases). The V gene's germline CDR1 is SGHRS and CDR2 YFSETQ. V lost 6 bases, J lost 0 bases, and 10 bases lay in between. The CDR3 runs 14 residues. The CDR3 sequence is CASTAGSSYNEQFF. In nucleotides, the CDR3 is TGCGCCAGCACGGCGGGAAGCTCCTACAATGAGCAGTTCTTC.

V gene TRBV7-2 combines with J gene TRBJ2-1; D not resolved. Germline CDR1 reads SGHTA; CDR2 reads FQGNSA. CDR3 size: 13 residues. Deletions cut 3 bases from V and 8 bases from J, with 11 bases between. The CDR3 nucleotides are TGTGCCAGCAGCTTCGGCGCCCGCGATGAGCAGTTCTTC. Amino acid sequence: CASSFGARDEQFF.

This clonotype appeared a few times. V gene TRBV6-4 combines with J gene TRBJ2-5, with D tentatively TRBD1 (6 bases). The V gene lost 3 bases and the J gene lost 1 base, with 9 bases spanning the gap. Germline-derived CDR1 and CDR2 are MRHNA and SNTAGT. CDR3 length equals 14 residues. The CDR3 loop is CASSEQGGQETQYF. CDR3 in DNA: TGTGCCAGCAGTGAACAGGGTGGCCAAGAGACCCAGTACTTC.

This clonotype was found a few times. The chain has TRBV11-2 and TRBJ1-2; D is possibly TRBD1 (5 bases). The CDR3 runs to 16 residues. The germline V and J ends were trimmed by 3 bases and 4 bases, with 18 bases remaining between them. Germline loops: CDR1 SGHAT, CDR2 FQNNGV. The CDR3: CASSFAPGTGVYGYTF. The CDR3, as DNA: TGTGCCAGCAGCTTCGCCCCCGGCACGGGGGTCTATGGCTACACCTTC.

This clonotype was picked up one time. This chain links TRBV24-1 with TRBJ2-1; 7 nucleotides line up with TRBD1. The CDR3 has 13 residues. With 4 bases clipped from V and 6 bases from J, the junction kept 2 bases outside the gene matches. The germline V gene encodes CDR1 KGHDR and CDR2 SFDVKD. The CDR3 sequence: CATSEAGGNEQFF. CDR3 nucleotides: TGTGCCACCAGTGAAGCAGGGGGCAATGAGCAGTTCTTC.

The V gene is TRBV7-8, the J gene TRBJ2-1, with D possibly being TRBD1 (5 bases). The CDR3 has 18 residues. Germline V CDR1 and CDR2: SGHVS, FQNEAQ. Trimming shortened V by 1 base and J by 1 base, and 17 bases separated the two germline ends. The CDR3 loop reads CASSLVRSRAHSYNEQFF. The CDR3 DNA is TGTGCCAGCAGCTTAGTACGTTCCAGGGCCCATTCCTACAATGAGCAGTTCTTC.

CDR3 coding DNA: TGCAGTGCGGCCGGGACAGCGAACACTGAAGCTTTCTTT. It codes for CSAAGTANTEAFF. The V and J genes are TRBV20-1 and TRBJ1-1; 7 nucleotides agree with TRBD1. V shed 6 bases and J 1 base; nucleotides not matched to a gene: 5. The CDR3 runs to 13 residues. CDR1 and CDR2 (germline): DFQATT, SNEGSKA (reference sequence).

The chain combines TRBV20-1 with TRBJ1-1, with D tentatively TRBD1 (5 bases). CDR1 is DFQATT, CDR2 SNEGSKA, per germline (reference sequence). V was cut by 7 bases and J by 5 bases, with 14 bases left in between. This CDR3 region has 12 residues. The chain's CDR3 is CSGWGIETEAFF. For the CDR3, the DNA is TGCAGTGGGTGGGGGATCGAGACTGAAGCTTTCTTT.

The sample holds a few counts of this clonotype. The gene calls are TRBV3-1 and TRBJ2-7, with no clear D. With 1 base removed from V and 0 bases from J, the gap between germline ends came to 13 bases. The CDR3 is 16 residues long. Germline V gives CDR1 LGHDT, CDR2 YNNKEL (reference sequence). The CDR3 here is CASSQGSSRVSYEQYF. CDR3 DNA: TGTGCCAGCAGCCAAGGATCGTCTAGGGTCTCCTACGAGCAGTACTTC.

The table lists this clonotype with a few counts. The CDR3 sequence is CSALVGGLYNQPQHF. DNA of the CDR3: TGCAGTGCCCTCGTAGGGGGTTTGTACAATCAGCCCCAGCATTTT. The chain links TRBV20-1 to TRBJ1-5; TRBD1 is a possible D gene (6 bases). This CDR3 has 15 amino acids. Trimming took off 6 bases at V and 3 bases at J, with 18 bases between the two ends. Germline loops: CDR1 DFQATT, CDR2 SNEGSKA (reference sequence).

The chain recombines TRBV20-1 with TRBJ2-3; TRBD2 matches 12 bases. The germline V gene encodes CDR1 DFQATT and CDR2 SNEGSKA (reference sequence). The junction had 4 bases not matched to a gene; V was cut back by 0 bases and J by 9 bases. CDR3 length: 14 amino acids. CDR3 in DNA: TGCAGTGCTAGAGATGGGCTAGCGGGGGGGACGCAGTATTTT. Amino acid sequence: CSARDGLAGGTQYF.

At least ten counts were recorded for this clonotype. The chain is built from TRBV6-6 and TRBJ2-7; D is perhaps TRBD2 (6 bases). Germline CDR1 is MNHNY and CDR2 is SVGAGI (reference sequence). Trimming removed 5 bases at V and 4 bases at J, with 24 bases between. CDR3 length: 17 residues. The DNA for the CDR3 is TGTGCCAGCAGTACCCCAGGAGACACCCGGGGGAAATACGAGCAGTACTTC. Translating gives CASSTPGDTRGKYEQYF.

This clonotype was observed a handful of times. The chain employs TRBV4-2 and TRBJ2-3, with D possibly matching TRBD2 (6 bases). Trimming removed 4 bases at V and 4 bases at J, with 12 bases between. The CDR3 is 14 residues long. The V gene's germline CDR1 is LGHNA and CDR2 YNFKEQ. The CDR3 region is CASSPGDVPDTQYF. The CDR3 DNA reads TGTGCCAGCAGCCCGGGGGACGTCCCAGATACGCAGTATTTT.

The table lists this clonotype with a few counts. This sequence joins TRBV19 and TRBJ2-1; 7 positions match TRBD1. The CDR3 spans 14 residues. CDR1 is LNHDA and CDR2 is SQIVND in the germline V gene (reference sequence). V lost 10 bases, J lost 0 bases, and 6 bases stayed unmatched. The CDR3 bases are TGTGCCACCAGACAGGGCAGCTCCTACAATGAGCAGTTCTTC. Its protein is CATRQGSSYNEQFF.

The chain couples TRBV5-1 to TRBJ2-1, with D perhaps matching TRBD1 (6 bases). Trimming shortened V by 4 bases and J by 0 bases, and 11 bases separated the two germline ends. This CDR3 comprises 15 residues. The germline gives CDR1 SGHRS, CDR2 YFSETQ. The CDR3, as DNA: TGCGCCAGCAGCCCCGGACAGAACTCCTACAATGAGCAGTTCTTC. Translated, it gives CASSPGQNSYNEQFF.

The rearrangement uses TRBV27 and TRBJ1-5; D unresolved. The CDR3 is made up of 15 amino acids. Trimming removed 3 bases from V and 0 bases from J, with 9 bases in between. Germline V CDR1 and CDR2: MNHEY, SMNVEV (reference sequence). The CDR3 reads CASSFLGVSNQPQHF. The DNA for the CDR3 is TGTGCCAGCAGTTTTCTCGGGGTTAGCAATCAGCCCCAGCATTTT.

This clonotype occurred a few times. The chain is built from TRBV7-9 and TRBJ1-2; D unclear. Deletions cut 5 bases from V and 1 base from J, with 11 bases between. This CDR3 is 14 amino acids long. Germline V lookup: CDR1 SEHNR, CDR2 FQNEAQ (reference sequence). In nucleotides, the CDR3 is TGTGCCAGCAGCCAGGTCGCGATTAACTATGGCTACACCTTC. It encodes CASSQVAINYGYTF.